This record covers a single T cell receptor beta chain. Under the authors' procedure: Quantification of nucleated cells was approximated via reference gene primer amplification. Profiling relied on immunoSEQ multiplex PCR, and the TCRdb table lists in-frame clones only, not all of them. The DNA was the basis for D and trimming; V, J and clone size are from that table. The sample lists about 65,000 clones; roughly 77% were seen once. This entry is derived from a study of blood T cell repertoires in COVID-19. Study at large: T cells, B-cell-depleted T cells, or PBMCs provided the cDNA or gDNA that served as material.

The V and J ends lost 4 bases and 5 bases respectively, with 9 bases between them. Germline V gives CDR1 MGHRA, CDR2 YSYEKL. CDR3 length equals 14 residues. The genes are TRBV4-1 and TRBJ1-6, with D maybe TRBD1 (5 bases). Input material: peripheral blood. The receptor was derived from a man older than 75 with acute or convalescent COVID-19. DNA for the CDR3: TGCGCCAGCAGCCGGACACTCGATAATTCACCCCTCCACTTT. Translation gives CASSRTLDNSPLHF.